This T cell receptor beta chain was identified during a study of human CD8 memory T cell subsets. TPEX cells were early memory CD8+ T cells (CCR7+ PD-1+ TIGIT+) that had exhausted-like traits. CD8+ T cells were isolated by negative magnetic selection. Notes on this clonotype: The target antigen is unknown.

Study results and caveats: Stem-like memory T cell repertoires seemed more diverse than precursor exhausted ones by Chao1 estimates. For stem-like memory and precursor exhausted T cells, diversity was similarly high, which was not true of effector memory cells.

This CDR3 comprises 13 residues. From germline, CDR1 is LNHNV and CDR2 YYDKDF (reference sequence). Researchers made TCR beta libraries via UMI-labeled 5' RACE. TCRdb derives one entry per CDR3 protein from the 5' RACE reads, leaving out DNA. Its table lists around 6,800 distinct CDR3 sequences. The sequenced sample was CD8+ T cells from PBMCs. The clonotype was recovered from a human donor in good health. The chain employs TRBV15 and TRBJ2-7. CDR3 sequence: CATSREDWYEQYF.